These 10 T cell receptor beta chains were sequenced from one sample in a study of blood T cell repertoires in COVID-19 (TCRdb year 2020). Library method: the immunoSEQ multiplex PCR assay. TCRdb mirrors the immuneACCESS table, restricted to in-frame sequences. Some clones are absent from its copies; in checked studies, under half trace to an unresolved V gene, and the reason for the others is unknown. A total of 200,000 or so clones appear in this sample, roughly 80% of them only once. Approximately 5.4% of the sample is held by the ten biggest clonotypes. The sequencing input was peripheral blood. These TCRs come from a woman younger than 45 with acute or convalescent COVID-19.

This sequence joins TRBV11-2 and TRBJ2-7; D is perhaps TRBD2 (6 bases). Germline assignment: CDR1 SGHAT and CDR2 FQNNGV. The CDR3 loop spans 12 amino acids. With 6 bases removed from V and 6 bases from J, the gap between germline ends came to 12 bases. CDR3 in amino acids: CASRDGGFEQYF. CDR3 DNA sequence: TGTGCCAGCAGGGACGGGGGATTCGAGCAGTACTTC.

This clone was seen just once. The rearrangement links TRBV28 to TRBJ1-6; D remains ambiguous. V was pared by 6 bases and J by 10 bases, with 19 bases between. The CDR3 consists of 15 residues. Germline CDR1 reads MDHEN; CDR2 reads SYDVKM. Here the CDR3 DNA reads TGTGCCAGCAGACCCCCGGAACAGAGAACCTCACCCCTCCACTTT. Translated, it gives CASRPPEQRTSPLHF.

The chain employs TRBV28 and TRBJ1-6; 8 bases are a match to TRBD1. Losses at the gene ends were 9 bases for V and 6 bases for J; bases not matched to a gene: 4. The CDR3 extends over 13 amino acids. The germline V gene encodes CDR1 MDHEN and CDR2 SYDVKM. The CDR3 loop reads CASMTGANSPLHF. CDR3 bases: TGTGCCAGTATGACAGGGGCTAATTCACCCCTCCACTTT.

The V gene is TRBV14, the J gene TRBJ2-1; a possible D gene is TRBD2 (6 bases). The V gene's germline CDR1 is SGHDN and CDR2 FVKESK. V was clipped by 0 bases and J by 8 bases, with 17 bases between them. The CDR3 is 16 amino acids. The CDR3 nucleotides are TGTGCCAGCAGCCAAGATACGGTCAGAACGGGGGATGAGCAGTTCTTC. It specifies CASSQDTVRTGDEQFF.

This clone was counted once. CDR3 in DNA: TGTGCCAGCAGTTTACTCATCCAGGGGGCGGGTGGCTACACCTTC. Translating it yields CASSLLIQGAGGYTF. The chain combines TRBV28 with TRBJ1-2, with TRBD1 matching 8 bases. This CDR3 is 15 amino acids long. The germline CDR1 and CDR2 sequences are MDHEN and SYDVKM. V lost 2 bases, J lost 7 bases, and 9 bases stayed unmatched.

The genes are TRBV5-6 and TRBJ2-6, with D possibly matching TRBD2 (5 bases). Germline loops: CDR1 SGHDT, CDR2 YYEEEE. The germline V and J ends were trimmed by 4 bases and 3 bases, with 11 bases remaining between them. The CDR3 loop spans 15 amino acids. CDR3 protein: CASSPTSIGANVLTF. The CDR3 DNA follows: TGTGCCAGCAGCCCCACTAGTATTGGGGCCAACGTCCTGACTTTC. The full variable domain, in which reference TRBV5-6 and TRBJ2-6 provide the parts outside the CDR3, is DAGVTQSPTHLIKTRGQQVTLRCSPKSGHDTVSWYQQALGQGPQFIFQYYEEEERQRGNFPDRFSGHQFPNYSSELNVNALLLGDSALYLCASSPTSIGANVLTFGAGSRLTVL.

A single count supports this clone. This rearrangement joins TRBV5-6 to TRBJ2-2, with a tentative D call TRBD2 (5 bases). Trimming pared 8 bases from V and 6 bases from J, leaving 17 bases between. The CDR3 runs 14 residues. Per germline, CDR1 SGHDT and CDR2 YYEEEE. CDR3 coding DNA: TGTGCCAGTTGTCTAGCAACCAAGGCCGGGGAGCTGTTTTTT. Translation: CASCLATKAGELFF.

The table lists this clone with a count of one. The chain recombines TRBV25-1 with TRBJ2-1; 8 nucleotides match TRBD2. This CDR3 is built from 13 residues. The V gene end was trimmed by 4 bases and the J gene end by 9 bases; junction bases not matched to a gene: 5. Germline V lookup: CDR1 MGHDK, CDR2 SYGVNS. CDR3 sequence reads: CASSVGGRFEQFF. DNA of the CDR3: TGTGCCAGCAGTGTCGGCGGGAGGTTTGAGCAGTTCTTC.

J is TRBJ2-5 and V is TRBV7-9; TRBD2 agrees at 15 bases. The CDR3 length is 16 residues. The germline gives CDR1 SEHNR, CDR2 FQNEAQ (reference sequence). The V and J ends lost 4 bases and 5 bases, in that order; junction bases with no gene match: 5. The CDR3 sequence: CASSSGTSGRIETQYF. CDR3 nucleotide sequence: TGTGCCAGCAGCTCAGGGACTAGCGGGAGGATCGAGACCCAGTACTTC. Full variable domain (rest looked up from reference TRBV7-9 and TRBJ2-5): DTGVSQNPRHKITKRGQNVTFRCDPISEHNRLYWYRQTLGQGPEFLTYFQNEAQLEKSRLLSDRFSAERPKGSFSTLEIQRTEQGDSAMYLCASSSGTSGRIETQYFGPGTRLLVL.

V is TRBV5-1 and J is TRBJ1-2, with 7 bases lining up with TRBD1. The CDR3 is 14 residues long. V was clipped by 6 bases and J by 6 bases; unmatched bases: 11. Looked up from germline, CDR1 is SGHRS and CDR2 is YFSETQ. CDR3 bases: TGCGCCAGCACCACCCCAGGGGGTTGGGATGGCTACACCTTC. The encoded protein is CASTTPGGWDGYTF.